The 20 T cell receptor beta chains presented below share a single source sample, sequenced in a study of vaccination and CD4 T cells after COVID-19. Stated treatment: roughly 10-day PBMC culture with coronavirus spike peptide pools or control peptides (ViraFEST assay). The assay that was used to sequence DNA from cultured CD4+ T cells was the Oncomine TCR Beta short-read assay. TCRdb fed the PCR reads into MiXCR, producing one record per CDR3 protein. The table records under 20,000 distinct CDR3 sequences, more than 65% of them present only once. For these TCRs, the target antigens are not known. Material: CD4+ T cells from blood, cultured in vitro. The receptor set was obtained from a human donor who had recovered from COVID-19.

This clonotype has more than one count but fewer than ten. The chain carries TRBV7-8 and TRBJ1-5, with D perhaps matching TRBD1 (5 bases). V was cut by 4 bases and J by 7 bases, with 14 bases left in between. Germline CDR1 reads SGHVS; CDR2 reads FQNEAQ. This CDR3 comprises 14 residues. CDR3 bases: TGTGCCAGCAGCTCGGGGGAGGTTGGACAGCCCCAGCATTTT. Protein product: CASSSGEVGQPQHF.

The genes are TRBV10-3 and TRBJ2-5; the D gene is possibly TRBD1 (6 bases). The length of the CDR3 is 14 residues. Looked up from germline, CDR1 is ENHRY and CDR2 is SYGVKD. V was cut by 5 bases and J by 4 bases, with 14 bases left in between. CDR3 bases: TGTGCCATCAGTAAGAAGACAGGAGCAGAGACCCAGTACTTC. Encoded protein: CAISKKTGAETQYF.

This clonotype is a singleton in its sample. CDR3 nucleotide sequence: TGTGCCAGCAGCTTGCTGATGACCCGCGGGGATACGCAGTATTTT. It yields the protein CASSLLMTRGDTQYF. The V call is TRBV7-2, the J call TRBJ2-3; tentatively, D is TRBD2 (5 bases). Germline CDR1 is SGHTA and CDR2 is FQGNSA. The length of the CDR3 is 15 residues. The V gene lost 3 bases and the J gene lost 6 bases, with 16 bases spanning the gap.

The DNA of the CDR3 is TGTGCCAGCAGCACCCCAGAGAACACTGAAGCTTTCTTT. Translating it yields CASSTPENTEAFF. V and J are TRBV12-1 and TRBJ1-1. TRBV12-1 is a pseudogene segment. The CDR3 runs to 13 residues.

The CDR3 sequence is CASSQGTGGTEAFF. As DNA, the CDR3 is TGCGCCAGCAGCCAGGGGACAGGGGGCACTGAAGCTTTCTTT. The chain couples TRBV5-1 to TRBJ1-1; 11 bases line up with TRBD1. Losses at the gene ends were 4 bases for V and 4 bases for J; bases not matched to a gene: 3. This CDR3 is 14 amino acids long. Germline V gives CDR1 SGHRS, CDR2 YFSETQ.

This chain links TRBV7-9 with TRBJ1-2; no clear D. The CDR3 totals 12 residues. Trimming removed 5 bases from V and 8 bases from J, with 12 bases in between. The germline V gene encodes CDR1 SEHNR and CDR2 FQNEAQ (reference sequence). The CDR3 sequence is CASSNSVVGYTF. CDR3 bases: TGTGCCAGCAGCAACAGCGTAGTGGGCTACACCTTC.

The chain is built from TRBV18 and TRBJ2-3; the match to TRBD1 covers 7 bases. The CDR3 runs 15 residues. After removal of 6 bases from V and 6 bases from J, the junction contained 12 bases not matched to a gene. Germline CDR1 is KGHSH and CDR2 is LQKENI. Written as DNA, the CDR3 is TGTGCCAGCTCCCCGATTGAGGGGGCTGGCGATACGCAGTATTTT. This translates into CASSPIEGAGDTQYF.

The chain has TRBV12-3 or TRBV12-4 and TRBJ1-2, with D uncertain. This CDR3 has 15 amino acids. V was pared by 2 bases and J by 0 bases, with 10 bases between. This CDR3 reads CASSLRGRTNYGYTF. The CDR3 DNA reads TGTGCCAGCAGTTTACGCGGCCGAACTAACTATGGCTACACCTTC.

The table lists this clonotype with a count of one. CDR3 amino acids: CASRERGTGGRREYF. The CDR3, as DNA: TGTGCCAGCAGAGAAAGGGGGACAGGGGGCCGTCGGGAGTACTTC. This chain joins TRBV6-2 or TRBV6-3 and TRBJ2-5; TRBD1 aligns across 12 bases. Per germline, CDR1 MNHEY and CDR2 SVGEGT. Trimming took 6 bases from V and 12 from J; bases not matched to a gene: 14. The CDR3 spans 15 residues.

The chain couples TRBV7-2 to TRBJ2-5, with 10 bases matching TRBD2. Germline CDR1 and CDR2: SGHTA and FQGNSA. J gave up 3 bases and V 1 base, and 2 bases lay outside the gene matches. This CDR3 comprises 15 residues. The CDR3 DNA follows: TGTGCCAGCAGCTTAGAAGGACTAGCGGAAGAGACCCAGTACTTC. It encodes CASSLEGLAEETQYF.

The gene calls are TRBV29-1 and TRBJ1-1; no clear D. CDR3 length equals 15 residues. Germline V gives CDR1 SQVTM, CDR2 ANQGSEA. The germline V and J ends were trimmed by 3 bases and 1 base, with 15 bases remaining between them. The CDR3 spells CSVETPYRRNTEAFF. The CDR3 region has the DNA TGCAGCGTTGAGACCCCTTACAGACGGAACACTGAAGCTTTCTTT.

This chain uses TRBV5-1 with TRBJ2-2; D ambiguous. Germline-derived CDR1 and CDR2 are SGHRS and YFSETQ. Trimming shortened V by 6 bases and J by 1 base, and 4 bases separated the two germline ends. The CDR3 consists of 12 residues. CDR3 sequence reads: CASTQNTGELFF. CDR3 DNA sequence: TGCGCCAGCACCCAGAACACCGGGGAGCTGTTTTTT.

V usage is TRBV21-1 and J usage is TRBJ2-1; TRBD1 is taken as the D call from the table, unchecked against the DNA. TRBV21-1 is shown as a pseudogene. CDR3 size: 18 residues. For the CDR3, the DNA is TGTGCCAGCAGCAAAGCCTCAGAACCCGGATATTCCTACAATGAGCAGTTCTTC. It codes for CASSKASEPGYSYNEQFF.

The chain links TRBV30 to TRBJ1-2; a possible D gene is TRBD1 (5 bases). The ends were cut back, 5 bases at V and 8 bases at J, with 18 bases in the middle. This CDR3 region has 13 residues. CDR1 GTSNPN and CDR2 SVGIG come from the germline V gene (reference sequence). The CDR3: CAWQGDRALGYTF. The CDR3 bases are TGTGCCTGGCAAGGGGACCGGGCGTTAGGCTACACCTTC.

The chain carries TRBV6-2 or TRBV6-3 and TRBJ2-3, with D possibly matching TRBD2 (6 bases). V lost 7 bases and J lost 2, with 19 bases in between. The CDR3 contains 16 residues. In germline, CDR1 is MNHEY, CDR2 SVGEGT. CDR3 region: CASTKPPGLTTDTQYF. In nucleotides, the CDR3 is TGTGCCAGCACCAAACCACCGGGACTCACCACAGATACGCAGTATTTT.

The chain is built from TRBV7-8 and TRBJ2-1, with 12 bases identical to TRBD2. This CDR3 contains 15 residues. With 4 bases clipped from V and 9 bases from J, the junction kept 7 bases outside the gene matches. Germline assignment: CDR1 SGHVS and CDR2 FQNEAQ. The CDR3 reads CASSSGLAGGGEQFF. The CDR3 nucleotides read TGTGCCAGCAGCTCGGGACTAGCGGGTGGCGGTGAGCAGTTCTTC. Drawing the rest from reference TRBV7-8 and TRBJ2-1, the complete variable domain is GAGVSQSPRYKVAKRGQDVALRCDPISGHVSLFWYQQALGQGPEFLTYFQNEAQLDKSGLPSDRFFAERPEGSVSTLKIQRTQQEDSAVYLCASSSGLAGGGEQFFGPGTRLTVL.

The rearrangement joins TRBV20-1 to TRBJ1-4, with D unresolved. The germline V gene has CDR1 DFQATT and CDR2 SNEGSKA (reference sequence). Trimming left V 3 bases short and J 0 bases short, with 5 bases between. This CDR3 comprises 13 residues. The CDR3 protein is CSARSPTNEKLFF. DNA of the CDR3: TGCAGTGCTAGGAGCCCAACTAATGAAAAACTGTTTTTT.

This chain links TRBV6-1 with TRBJ2-5; TRBD1 might be the D (6 bases). The length of the CDR3 is 13 residues. From germline, CDR1 is MNHNS and CDR2 SASEGT. The V end lost 5 bases, the J end lost 5 bases, and 12 bases lay between the germline ends. The CDR3 spells CASSPGVRETQYF. The CDR3 bases are TGTGCCAGCAGTCCAGGGGTCAGGGAGACCCAGTACTTC.

This chain uses TRBV24-1 with TRBJ1-2; D may be TRBD1 (6 bases). This CDR3 comprises 16 residues. The germline V gene encodes CDR1 KGHDR and CDR2 SFDVKD. Trimming took off 2 bases at V and 4 bases at J, with 16 bases between the two ends. CDR3 loop: CATSDSADRSPYGYTF. CDR3 in DNA: TGTGCCACCAGTGATTCCGCAGACAGGAGCCCCTATGGCTACACCTTC.

This chain connects TRBV30 to TRBJ1-2, with D unclear. V gave up 1 base and J gave up 5 bases, with 11 bases separating them. The germline gives CDR1 GTSNPN, CDR2 SVGIG (reference sequence). CDR3 length: 13 residues. The CDR3 bases are TGTGCCTGGAGTGCCGCACAAGATTATGGCTACACCTTC. As protein: CAWSAAQDYGYTF.